This passage covers 9 T cell receptor beta chains from one sample sequenced in a study of identical twins. One entry per CDR3 protein results from TCRdb running MiXCR on the 5' RACE reads. The data show hundreds of thousands of distinct CDR3 sequences, 5.5% to 6.5% seen once. The sample was naive T cells sorted from blood. The receptor source for this set is a man younger than 30 in good health.

The chain joins TRBV5-1 to TRBJ2-3, with D possibly being TRBD1 (5 bases). Per the germline V gene, CDR1 is SGHRS and CDR2 is YFSETQ. This CDR3 comprises 18 residues. Trimming left V 4 bases short and J 3 bases short, with 24 bases between. CDR3 residues: CASSNNPDPGKRTDTQYF. The CDR3 DNA follows: TGCGCCAGCAGCAACAACCCGGACCCAGGGAAGAGGACAGATACGCAGTATTTT.

In its sample, this clonotype was seen many times. The chain links TRBV15 to TRBJ2-2; 7 bases agree with TRBD1. Germline V gives CDR1 LNHNV, CDR2 YYDKDF (reference sequence). The V and J ends lost 1 base and 4 bases, in that order; junction bases with no gene match: 3. The CDR3 is 15 amino acids. The CDR3 reads CATSRGQGGTGELFF. CDR3 in DNA: TGTGCCACCAGCAGAGGACAGGGTGGCACCGGGGAGCTGTTTTTT.

This clonotype was counted many times. This chain links TRBV7-9 with TRBJ2-7; D possibly corresponds to TRBD1 (6 bases). The CDR3 spans 14 residues. V was cut by 3 bases and J by 4 bases, with 13 bases left in between. Germline loops: CDR1 SEHNR, CDR2 FQNEAQ (reference sequence). Here the CDR3 DNA reads TGTGCCAGCAGCTTTGAATACAGGGAGTACGAGCAGTACTTC. Protein sequence: CASSFEYREYEQYF.

CDR3: CASSPVAETQYF. DNA for the CDR3: TGTGCCAGCAGCCCGGTGGCGGAGACCCAGTACTTC. The rearrangement uses TRBV12-3 or TRBV12-4 and TRBJ2-5; no firm D call. Trimming removed 6 bases at V and 5 bases at J, with 10 bases between. The CDR3 is 12 amino acids.

The chain has TRBV20-1 and TRBJ2-6; 12 bases match TRBD1. Germline V lookup: CDR1 DFQATT, CDR2 SNEGSKA (reference sequence). The CDR3 spans 16 residues. J lost 3 bases, V lost 6 bases, and 6 bases had no gene match. In DNA form, the CDR3 reads TGCAGTGCCCCCGGGACAGGGGGCAGTGGGGCCAACGTCCTGACTTTC. This encodes CSAPGTGGSGANVLTF.

There are many counts of this clonotype. The V call is TRBV4-2, the J call TRBJ1-1; 10 nucleotides align to TRBD1. Losses at the gene ends were 4 bases for V and 3 bases for J; bases not matched to a gene: 8. CDR1 is LGHNA and CDR2 is YNFKEQ in the germline V gene. The CDR3 contains 16 residues. This CDR3 is CASSPYSGTGDTEAFF. The CDR3 DNA reads TGTGCCAGCAGCCCCTACTCCGGGACAGGGGACACTGAAGCTTTCTTT.

This clonotype was found a few times. The chain is built from TRBV5-1 and TRBJ2-3, with D perhaps matching TRBD2 (6 bases). This CDR3 is built from 16 residues. Germline CDR1 SGHRS, CDR2 YFSETQ. The germline V and J ends were trimmed by 0 bases and 0 bases, with 11 bases remaining between them. CDR3 residues: CASSLAGGPSTDTQYF. CDR3 nucleotide sequence: TGCGCCAGCAGCTTGGCCGGGGGACCTAGCACAGATACGCAGTATTTT.

The rearrangement links TRBV25-1 to TRBJ2-6; D not certain. V was shortened by 2 bases and J by 2 bases, with 13 bases between the two germline ends. The CDR3 is made up of 17 amino acids. Germline V lookup: CDR1 MGHDK, CDR2 SYGVNS. The CDR3 DNA sequence: TGTGCCAGCAGTGAACCCGAGAAAGATGCTGGGGCCAACGTCCTGACTTTC. This translates into CASSEPEKDAGANVLTF.

Many counts were recorded for this clonotype. This chain links TRBV5-1 with TRBJ2-1; D remains unclear. CDR3 length equals 17 residues. Germline V gene lookup returns CDR1 SGHRS and CDR2 YFSETQ. V lost 0 bases and J 0 bases, leaving 13 bases between the germline ends. The CDR3 loop reads CASSLDGSPSSYNEQFF. In nucleotides, the CDR3 is TGCGCCAGCAGCTTGGACGGCAGCCCAAGCTCCTACAATGAGCAGTTCTTC.